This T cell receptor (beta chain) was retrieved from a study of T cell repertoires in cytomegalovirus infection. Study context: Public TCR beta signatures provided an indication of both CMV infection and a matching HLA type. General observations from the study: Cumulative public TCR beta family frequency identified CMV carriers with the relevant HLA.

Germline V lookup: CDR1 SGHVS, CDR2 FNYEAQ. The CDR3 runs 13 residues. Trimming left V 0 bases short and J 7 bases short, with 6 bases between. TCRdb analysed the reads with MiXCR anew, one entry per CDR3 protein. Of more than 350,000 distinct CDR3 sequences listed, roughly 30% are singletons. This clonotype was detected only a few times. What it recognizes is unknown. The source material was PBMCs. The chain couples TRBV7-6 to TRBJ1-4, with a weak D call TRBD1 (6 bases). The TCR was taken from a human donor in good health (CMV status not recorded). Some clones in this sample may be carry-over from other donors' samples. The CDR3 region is CASSLADSEKLFF. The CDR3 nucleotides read TGTGCCAGCAGCTTAGCGGACAGTGAAAAACTGTTTTTT.